The 17 T cell receptor beta chains below come from one sample, sequenced in a study of beta chain features in type 1 diabetes. The study's findings and limits: Moderately but significantly shorter TCRB CDR3s were found in Type 1 diabetes patients in all four CD4+ subsets.

Reverse transcribing all isolated RNA meant expressed TCRB transcripts were sequenced. The method was immunoSEQ multiplex PCR; TCRdb's version includes in-frame clones alone and lacks a portion of them. The sample consists of 300,000 to 450,000 clones, 9.6% of them appearing once. Their antigen targets remain unknown. The sequenced sample was central memory CD4+ T cells from blood. The receptors originated from a man aged 25 to 40 with type 1 diabetes.

The V and J genes are TRBV6-1 and TRBJ2-7; the D is unclear. Germline V gene lookup returns CDR1 MNHNS and CDR2 SASEGT. V gave up 2 bases and J gave up 6 bases, with 11 bases separating them. There are 13 residues in the CDR3. The CDR3 reads CASSETLLREQYF. The CDR3, as DNA: TGTGCCAGCAGTGAAACACTGCTCCGCGAGCAGTACTTC.

This clone showed up just a few times. The J gene is TRBJ2-3, the V gene TRBV7-2, with D possibly TRBD1 on 5 matching bases. The CDR3 is 12 residues long. From germline, CDR1 is SGHTA and CDR2 FQGNSA. V lost 6 bases and J 5 bases, leaving 9 bases between the germline ends. DNA of the CDR3: TGTGCCAGCAGTCAGGGTGAAGATACGCAGTATTTT. Residues: CASSQGEDTQYF.

This rearrangement joins TRBV15 to TRBJ1-1, with TRBD1 identical over 8 bases. Losses at the gene ends were 0 bases for V and 12 bases for J; bases not matched to a gene: 3. Germline lookup yields CDR1 LNHNV and CDR2 YYDKDF (reference sequence). The length of the CDR3 is 12 residues. CDR3 bases: TGTGCCACCAGCAGAGACGACAGGGGAACTTTCTTT. This sequence encodes CATSRDDRGTFF. Variable domain in full (rest from reference TRBV15 and TRBJ1-1): DAMVIQNPRYQVTQFGKPVTLSCSQTLNHNVMYWYQQKSSQAPKLLFHYYDKDFNNEADTPDNFQSRRPNTSFCFLDIRSPGLGDTAMYLCATSRDDRGTFFGQGTRLTVV.

The chain links TRBV25-1 to TRBJ2-7, with D perhaps being TRBD1 or TRBD2 (5 bases each). The CDR3 has 13 amino acids. Between the trimmed V and J ends, which lost 4 bases and 6 bases, there was a span of 13 bases. Germline CDR1 MGHDK, CDR2 SYGVNS. The CDR3 sequence: CASSVGGKVEQYF. CDR3 coding DNA: TGTGCCAGCAGTGTTGGGGGAAAAGTCGAGCAGTACTTC.

The chain joins TRBV6-5 to TRBJ2-5, with TRBD2 matching 11 bases. CDR1 is MNHEY, CDR2 SVGAGI, per germline. The CDR3 length is 14 residues. J was trimmed by 7 bases and V by 8 bases; bases with no gene match: 9. The CDR3 reads CASSPGLAGGTQYF. DNA of the CDR3: TGTGCCAGCTCTCCGGGGCTAGCGGGAGGGACCCAGTACTTC.

This chain connects TRBV6-5 to TRBJ2-2; a weak D match, TRBD1 (5 bases). This CDR3 is built from 15 residues. Deletions cut 3 bases from V and 0 bases from J, with 8 bases between. Germline CDR1 and CDR2: MNHEY and SVGAGI. The CDR3 nucleotides are TGTGCCAGCAGTTATGACAGAACGAACACCGGGGAGCTGTTTTTT. Translating gives CASSYDRTNTGELFF.

The chain has TRBV4-3 and TRBJ2-3; no definite D call. Trimming cost V 2 bases and J 5 bases, with 11 bases left between them. Germline V gives CDR1 LGHNA, CDR2 YSLEER. This CDR3 spans 14 amino acids. DNA for the CDR3: TGCGCCAGCAGCCAACCATTGATCGGAGATACGCAGTATTTT. As protein: CASSQPLIGDTQYF.

This clone was found a few times. The chain combines TRBV2 with TRBJ2-2, with 13 bases that match TRBD2. Germline V lookup: CDR1 SNHLY, CDR2 FYNNEI. Germline trimming cut 4 bases from V and 5 bases from J; bases unmatched to any gene: 1. The CDR3 consists of 15 residues. Here the CDR3 reads CASSGTSGGTGELFF. CDR3 nucleotides: TGTGCCAGCAGTGGGACTAGCGGGGGAACCGGGGAGCTGTTTTTT.

This clone has a handful of counts. The rearrangement links TRBV6-5 to TRBJ1-3, with D unresolved. Per germline, CDR1 MNHEY and CDR2 SVGAGI. The CDR3 sequence is 16 residues long. V lost 2 bases and J 0 bases, leaving 11 bases between the germline ends. The CDR3 loop is CASSYPRASSGNTIYF. The CDR3 region has the DNA TGTGCCAGCAGTTACCCTCGGGCCTCCTCTGGAAACACCATATATTTT.

In its sample, this clone was seen a few times. The CDR3 DNA sequence: TGCAGCGTTGAAGATTGGGACAGAGAAACTGAAGCTTTCTTT. Amino acid sequence: CSVEDWDRETEAFF. This chain uses TRBV29-1 with TRBJ1-1; TRBD1 agrees at 7 bases. The CDR3 is made up of 14 amino acids. Germline CDR1 is SQVTM and CDR2 is ANQGSEA. Trimming at V came to 0 bases and at J to 5 bases, leaving 6 bases not matched to a gene.

This clone showed up just a few times. The J gene is TRBJ2-3, the V gene TRBV28; no firm D call. CDR1 and CDR2 (germline): MDHEN, SYDVKM. The ends were cut back, 5 bases at V and 4 bases at J, with 10 bases in the middle. The CDR3 runs 13 residues. The chain's CDR3 is CASSPPSPDTQYF. CDR3 nucleotide sequence: TGTGCCAGCAGTCCCCCGTCCCCAGATACGCAGTATTTT. The entire variable domain, with the rest obtained from reference TRBV28 and TRBJ2-3, is as follows: DVKVTQSSRYLVKRTGEKVFLECVQDMDHENMFWYRQDPGLGLRLIYFSYDVKMKEKGDIPEGYSVSREKKERFSLILESASTNQTSMYLCASSPPSPDTQYFGPGTRLTVL.

The genes are TRBV7-8 and TRBJ2-1; weak D call: TRBD1 (5 bases). V lost 1 base, J lost 3 bases, and 10 bases lay in between. CDR1 is SGHVS and CDR2 is FQNEAQ in the germline V gene. The length of the CDR3 is 15 residues. CDR3 sequence (DNA): TGTGCCAGCAGCTTAGAAATCGACAGCTACAATGAGCAGTTCTTC. It codes for CASSLEIDSYNEQFF.

V usage is TRBV4-1 and J usage is TRBJ2-3; D perhaps matches TRBD2 (6 bases). This CDR3 spans 16 amino acids. From germline, CDR1 is MGHRA and CDR2 YSYEKL. V shed 3 bases and J shed 6 bases, with 19 bases lying between them. CDR3 protein: CASSHLRAGPRDTQYF. For the CDR3, the DNA is TGCGCCAGCAGCCACCTAAGGGCGGGGCCGCGCGATACGCAGTATTTT.

The CDR3 coding sequence is TGTGCCAGCAGCCCGGACAGAAATAGCAATCAGCCCCAGCATTTT. It codes for CASSPDRNSNQPQHF. This rearrangement joins TRBV2 to TRBJ1-5; possibly TRBD1 for D (6 bases). V was clipped by 6 bases and J by 0 bases, with 12 bases between them. Germline values: CDR1 SNHLY, CDR2 FYNNEI. This CDR3 has 15 residues.

V is TRBV7-3 and J is TRBJ1-1, with 12 bases that match TRBD1. In germline, CDR1 is SGHTA, CDR2 FQGTGA. There are 14 residues in the CDR3. Losses at the gene ends were 5 bases for V and 8 bases for J; bases not matched to a gene: 6. CDR3 DNA sequence: TGTGCCAGCAGCCCCCGGGACAGGGGGCGGGAAGCTTTCTTT. Its protein product is CASSPRDRGREAFF.

This clone was picked up many times. V usage is TRBV2 and J usage is TRBJ2-7; D remains ambiguous. V was clipped by 7 bases and J by 4 bases, with 8 bases between them. Germline loops: CDR1 SNHLY, CDR2 FYNNEI. The CDR3 has 11 residues. CDR3 sequence (DNA): TGTGCCAGCACTGAGGTTTACGAGCAGTACTTC. This codes for CASTEVYEQYF.

The chain employs TRBV5-1 and TRBJ2-5, with D possibly being TRBD1 (6 bases). Trimming removed 2 bases from V and 6 bases from J, with 14 bases in between. Germline CDR1 SGHRS, CDR2 YFSETQ. This CDR3 is 14 amino acids long. The CDR3 loop reads CASSLQPGEKTQYF. The CDR3 DNA reads TGCGCCAGCAGCTTACAGCCAGGGGAGAAGACCCAGTACTTC.